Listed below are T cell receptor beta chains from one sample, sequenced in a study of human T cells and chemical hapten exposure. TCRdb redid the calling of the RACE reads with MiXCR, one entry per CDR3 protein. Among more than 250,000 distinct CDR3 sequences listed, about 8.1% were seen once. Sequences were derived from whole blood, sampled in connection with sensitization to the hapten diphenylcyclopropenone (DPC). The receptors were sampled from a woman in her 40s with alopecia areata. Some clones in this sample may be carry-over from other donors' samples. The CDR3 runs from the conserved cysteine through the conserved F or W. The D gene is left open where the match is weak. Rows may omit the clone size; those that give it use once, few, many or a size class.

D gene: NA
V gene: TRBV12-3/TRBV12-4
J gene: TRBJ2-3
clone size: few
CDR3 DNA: TGTGCCAGCAGTTTCGAGGGCACAGATACGCAGTATTTT
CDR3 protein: CASSFEGTDTQYF

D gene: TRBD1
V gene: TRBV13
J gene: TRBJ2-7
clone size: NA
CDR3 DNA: TGTGCCAGCAGCGGAGGGACAGGGGGAGAGCAGTACTTC
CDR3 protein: CASSGGTGGEQYF

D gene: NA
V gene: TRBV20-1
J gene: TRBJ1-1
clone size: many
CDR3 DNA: TGCAGTGCTAGACCTCGGAAGGCGGGCACTGAAGCTTTCTTT
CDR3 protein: CSARPRKAGTEAFF

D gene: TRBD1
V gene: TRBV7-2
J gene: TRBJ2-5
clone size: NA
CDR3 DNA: TGTGCCAGCAGCCTGCGACAGGGTGGAAAAGAGACCCAGTACTTC
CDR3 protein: CASSLRQGGKETQYF

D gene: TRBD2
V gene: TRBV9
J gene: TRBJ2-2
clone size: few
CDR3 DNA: TGTGCCAGCACTGAGACCCCAGCGGGAGGGAACACCGGGGAGCTGTTTTTT
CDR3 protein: CASTETPAGGNTGELFF

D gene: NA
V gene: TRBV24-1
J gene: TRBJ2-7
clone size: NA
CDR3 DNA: TGTGCCACCAGTGGGCTACCACCCTACGAGCAGTACTTC
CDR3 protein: CATSGLPPYEQYF

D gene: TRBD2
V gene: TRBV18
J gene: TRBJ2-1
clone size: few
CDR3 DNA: TGTGCCAGCTCGGCCCTAGCGGGAGCCCCCAATGAGCAGTTCTTC
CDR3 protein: CASSALAGAPNEQFF

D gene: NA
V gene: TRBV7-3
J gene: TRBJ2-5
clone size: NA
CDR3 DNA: TGTGCCAGCAGCTACGGGGCGGTCGGAGAGACCCAGTACTTC
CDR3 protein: CASSYGAVGETQYF

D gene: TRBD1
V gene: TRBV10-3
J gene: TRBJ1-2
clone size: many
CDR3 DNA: TGTGCCATCACGCCCGGGACAGGGGAGGTCTATGGCTACACCTTC
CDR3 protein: CAITPGTGEVYGYTF

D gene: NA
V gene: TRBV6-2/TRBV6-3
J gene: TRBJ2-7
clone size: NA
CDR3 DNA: TGTGCCAGCAGAGAGCGGTATTCTAGGGACGAGCAGTACTTC
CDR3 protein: CASRERYSRDEQYF